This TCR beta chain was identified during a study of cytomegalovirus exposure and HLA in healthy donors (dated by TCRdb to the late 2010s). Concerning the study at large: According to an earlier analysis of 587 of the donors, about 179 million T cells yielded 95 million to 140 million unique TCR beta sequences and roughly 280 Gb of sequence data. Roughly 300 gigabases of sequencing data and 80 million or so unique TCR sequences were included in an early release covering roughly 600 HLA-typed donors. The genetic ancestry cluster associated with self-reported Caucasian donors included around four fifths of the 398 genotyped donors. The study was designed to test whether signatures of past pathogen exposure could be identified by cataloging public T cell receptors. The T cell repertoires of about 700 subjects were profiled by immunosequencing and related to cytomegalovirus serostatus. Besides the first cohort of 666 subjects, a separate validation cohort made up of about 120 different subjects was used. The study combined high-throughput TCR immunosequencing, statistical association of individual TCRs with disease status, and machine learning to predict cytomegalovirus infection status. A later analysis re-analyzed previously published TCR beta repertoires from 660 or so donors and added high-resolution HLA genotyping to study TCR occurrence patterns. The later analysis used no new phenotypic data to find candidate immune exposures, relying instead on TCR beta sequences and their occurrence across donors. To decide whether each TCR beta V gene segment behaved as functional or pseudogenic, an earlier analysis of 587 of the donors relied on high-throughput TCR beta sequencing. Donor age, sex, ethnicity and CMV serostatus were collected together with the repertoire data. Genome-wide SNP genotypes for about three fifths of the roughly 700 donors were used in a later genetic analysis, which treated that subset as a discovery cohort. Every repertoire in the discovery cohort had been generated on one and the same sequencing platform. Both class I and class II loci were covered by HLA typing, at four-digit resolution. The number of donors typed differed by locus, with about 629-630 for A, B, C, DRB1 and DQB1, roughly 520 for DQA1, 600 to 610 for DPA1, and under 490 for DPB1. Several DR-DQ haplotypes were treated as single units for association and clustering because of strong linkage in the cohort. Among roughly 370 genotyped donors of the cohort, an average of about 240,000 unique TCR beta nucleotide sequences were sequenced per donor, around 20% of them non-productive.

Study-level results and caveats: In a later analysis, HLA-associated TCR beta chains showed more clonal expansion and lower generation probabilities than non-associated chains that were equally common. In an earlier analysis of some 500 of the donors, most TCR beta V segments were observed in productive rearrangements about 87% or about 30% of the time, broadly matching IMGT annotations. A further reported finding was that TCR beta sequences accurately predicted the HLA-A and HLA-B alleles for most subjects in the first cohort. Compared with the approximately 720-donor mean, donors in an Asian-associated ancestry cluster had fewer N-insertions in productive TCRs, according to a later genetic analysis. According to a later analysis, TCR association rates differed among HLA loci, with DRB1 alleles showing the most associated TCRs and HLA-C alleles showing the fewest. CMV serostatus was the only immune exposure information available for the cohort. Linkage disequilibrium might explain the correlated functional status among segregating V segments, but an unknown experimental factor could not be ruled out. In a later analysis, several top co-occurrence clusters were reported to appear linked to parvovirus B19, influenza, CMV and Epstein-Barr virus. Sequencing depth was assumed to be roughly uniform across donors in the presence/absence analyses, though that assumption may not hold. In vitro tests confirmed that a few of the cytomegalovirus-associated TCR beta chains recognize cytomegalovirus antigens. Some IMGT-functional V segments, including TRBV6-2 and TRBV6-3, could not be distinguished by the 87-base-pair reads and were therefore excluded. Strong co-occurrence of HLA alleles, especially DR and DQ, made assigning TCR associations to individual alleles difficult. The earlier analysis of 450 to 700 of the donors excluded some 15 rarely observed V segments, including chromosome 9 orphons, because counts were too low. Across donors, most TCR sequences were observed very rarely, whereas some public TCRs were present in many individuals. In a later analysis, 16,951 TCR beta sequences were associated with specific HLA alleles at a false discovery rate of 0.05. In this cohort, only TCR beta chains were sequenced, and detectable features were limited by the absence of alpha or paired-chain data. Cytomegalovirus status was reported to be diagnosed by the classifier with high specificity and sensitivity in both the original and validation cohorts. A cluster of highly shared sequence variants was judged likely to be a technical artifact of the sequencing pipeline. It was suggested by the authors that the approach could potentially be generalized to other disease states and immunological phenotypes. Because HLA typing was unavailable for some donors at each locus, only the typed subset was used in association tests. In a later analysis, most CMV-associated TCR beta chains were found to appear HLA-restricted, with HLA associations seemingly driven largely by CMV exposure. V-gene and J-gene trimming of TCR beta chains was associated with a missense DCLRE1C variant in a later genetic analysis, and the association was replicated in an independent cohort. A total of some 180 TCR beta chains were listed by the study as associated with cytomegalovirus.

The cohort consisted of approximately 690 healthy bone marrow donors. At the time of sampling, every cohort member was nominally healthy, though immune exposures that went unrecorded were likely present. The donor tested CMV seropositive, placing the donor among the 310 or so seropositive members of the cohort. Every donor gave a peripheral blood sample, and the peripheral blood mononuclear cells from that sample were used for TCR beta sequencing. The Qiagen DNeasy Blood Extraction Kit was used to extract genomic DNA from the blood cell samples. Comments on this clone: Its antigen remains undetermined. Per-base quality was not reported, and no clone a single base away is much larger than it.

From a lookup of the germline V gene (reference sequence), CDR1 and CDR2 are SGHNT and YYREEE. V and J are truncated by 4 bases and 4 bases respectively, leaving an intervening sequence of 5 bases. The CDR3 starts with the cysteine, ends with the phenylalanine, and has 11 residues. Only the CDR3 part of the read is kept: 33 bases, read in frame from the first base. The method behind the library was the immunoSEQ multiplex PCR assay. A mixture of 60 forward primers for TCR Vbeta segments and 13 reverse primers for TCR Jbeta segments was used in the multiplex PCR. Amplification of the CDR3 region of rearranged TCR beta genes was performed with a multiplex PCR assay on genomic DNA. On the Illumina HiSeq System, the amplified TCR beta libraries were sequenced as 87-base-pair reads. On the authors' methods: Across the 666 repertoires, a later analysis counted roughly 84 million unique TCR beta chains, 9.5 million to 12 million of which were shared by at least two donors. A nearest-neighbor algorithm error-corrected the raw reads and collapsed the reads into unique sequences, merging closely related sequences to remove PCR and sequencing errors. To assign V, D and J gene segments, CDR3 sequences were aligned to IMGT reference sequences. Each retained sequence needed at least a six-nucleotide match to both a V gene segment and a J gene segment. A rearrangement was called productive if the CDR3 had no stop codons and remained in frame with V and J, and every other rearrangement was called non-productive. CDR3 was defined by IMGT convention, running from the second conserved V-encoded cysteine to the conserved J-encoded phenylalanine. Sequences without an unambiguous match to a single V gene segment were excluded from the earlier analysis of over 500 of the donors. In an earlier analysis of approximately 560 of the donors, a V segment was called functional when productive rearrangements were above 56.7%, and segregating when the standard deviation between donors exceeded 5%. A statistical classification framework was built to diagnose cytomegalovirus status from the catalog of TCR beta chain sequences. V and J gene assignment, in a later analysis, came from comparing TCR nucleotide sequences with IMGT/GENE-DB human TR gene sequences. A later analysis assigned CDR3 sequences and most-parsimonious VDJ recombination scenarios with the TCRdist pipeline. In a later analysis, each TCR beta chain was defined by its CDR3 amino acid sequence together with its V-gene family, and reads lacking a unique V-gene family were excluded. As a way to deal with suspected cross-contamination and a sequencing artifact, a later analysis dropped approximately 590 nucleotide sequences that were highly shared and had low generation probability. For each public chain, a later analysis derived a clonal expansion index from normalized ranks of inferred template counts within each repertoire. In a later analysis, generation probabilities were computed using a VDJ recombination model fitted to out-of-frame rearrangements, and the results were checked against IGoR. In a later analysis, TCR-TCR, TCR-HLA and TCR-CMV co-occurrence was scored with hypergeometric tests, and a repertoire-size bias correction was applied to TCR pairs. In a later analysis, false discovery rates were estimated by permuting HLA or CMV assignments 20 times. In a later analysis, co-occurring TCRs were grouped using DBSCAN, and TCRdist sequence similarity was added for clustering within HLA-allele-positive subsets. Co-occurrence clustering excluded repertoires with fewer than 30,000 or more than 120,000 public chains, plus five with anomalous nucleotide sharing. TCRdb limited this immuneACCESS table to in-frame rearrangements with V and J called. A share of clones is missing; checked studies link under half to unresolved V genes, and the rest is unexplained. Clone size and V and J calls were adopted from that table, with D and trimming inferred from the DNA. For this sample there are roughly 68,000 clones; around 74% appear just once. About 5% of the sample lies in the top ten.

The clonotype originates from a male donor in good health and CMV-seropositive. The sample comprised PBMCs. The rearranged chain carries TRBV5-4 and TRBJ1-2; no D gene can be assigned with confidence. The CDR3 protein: CASSRGYGYTF. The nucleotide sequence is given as TGTGCCAGCAGCCGGGGCTATGGCTACACCTTC.